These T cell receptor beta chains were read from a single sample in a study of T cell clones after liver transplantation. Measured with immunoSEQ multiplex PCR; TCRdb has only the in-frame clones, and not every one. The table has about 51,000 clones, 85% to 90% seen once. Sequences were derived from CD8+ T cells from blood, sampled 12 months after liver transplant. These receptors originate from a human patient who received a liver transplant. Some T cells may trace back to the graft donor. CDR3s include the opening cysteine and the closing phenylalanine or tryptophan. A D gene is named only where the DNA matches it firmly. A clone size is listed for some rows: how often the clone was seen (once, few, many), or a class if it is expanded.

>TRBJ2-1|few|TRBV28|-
CASSLTPGRTYNEQFF
TGTGCCAGCAGTTTAACACCAGGAAGGACCTACAATGAGCAGTTCTTC
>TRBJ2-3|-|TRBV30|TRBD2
CAWSVAGHTDTQYF
TGTGCCTGGAGTGTAGCGGGGCACACAGATACGCAGTATTTT
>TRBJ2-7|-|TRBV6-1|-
CASQDGHSYEQYF
TGTGCCAGCCAGGATGGACATTCCTACGAGCAGTACTTC
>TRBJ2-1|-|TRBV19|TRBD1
CASSIQGALNEQFF
TGTGCCAGTAGTATCCAGGGGGCCCTCAATGAGCAGTTCTTC
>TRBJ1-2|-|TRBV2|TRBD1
CAREGQAVNYGYTF
TGTGCCAGAGAGGGACAGGCCGTTAACTATGGCTACACCTTC
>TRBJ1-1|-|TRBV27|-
CASSFLPTSTEAFF
TGTGCCAGCAGTTTTCTCCCAACAAGCACTGAAGCTTTCTTT
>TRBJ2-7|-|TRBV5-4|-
CASSSRVGGNHEQYF
TGTGCCAGCAGCTCCAGGGTCGGAGGGAACCACGAGCAGTACTTC
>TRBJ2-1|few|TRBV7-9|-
CASSLASTIEQFF
TGTGCCAGCAGCTTAGCCAGCACCATTGAGCAGTTCTTC
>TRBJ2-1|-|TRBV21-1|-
CASSKRNRHMSSYNEQFF
TGTGCCAGCAGCAAAAGGAACAGGCACATGAGCTCCTACAATGAGCAGTTCTTC
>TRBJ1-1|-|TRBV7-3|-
CASSSLGSEAFF
TGTGCCAGCAGCTCCCTTGGGAGTGAAGCTTTCTTT
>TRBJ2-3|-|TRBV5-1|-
CASSLRGTDTQYF
TGCGCCAGCAGCTTGAGGGGAACAGATACGCAGTATTTT
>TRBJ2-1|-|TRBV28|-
CASSSPSQGDNEQFF
TGTGCCAGCAGTTCACCGTCACAAGGGGACAATGAGCAGTTCTTC
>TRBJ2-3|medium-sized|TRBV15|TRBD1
CATSRADRGRSRDTQYF
TGTGCCACCAGCAGAGCCGACAGGGGGCGGTCGCGAGATACGCAGTATTTT
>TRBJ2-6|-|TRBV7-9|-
CAGRSGANVLTF
TGTGCCGGCCGTTCCGGGGCCAACGTCCTGACTTTC
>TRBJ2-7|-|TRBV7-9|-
CASSLIGEQYF
TGTGCCAGCAGCTTAATTGGGGAGCAGTACTTC
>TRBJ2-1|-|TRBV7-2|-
CASSFLAASPNNEQFF
TGTGCCAGCAGCTTTTTGGCAGCCAGCCCGAACAATGAGCAGTTCTTC
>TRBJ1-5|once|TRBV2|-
CASNRGNQPQHF
TGTGCCAGCAATAGGGGGAATCAGCCCCAGCATTTT
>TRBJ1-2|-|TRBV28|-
CASSLRGWGRDGYTF
TGTGCCAGCAGTTTGCGGGGATGGGGGCGGGATGGCTACACCTTC
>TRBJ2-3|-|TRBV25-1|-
CASSESATPDTDTQYF
TGTGCCAGCAGTGAATCGGCTACACCTGACACGGATACGCAGTATTTT
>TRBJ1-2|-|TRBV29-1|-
CSVGGINYGYTF
TGCAGCGTTGGAGGGATTAACTATGGCTACACCTTC
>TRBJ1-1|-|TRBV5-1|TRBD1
CASSLEGQARFMNTEAFF
TGCGCCAGCAGCTTGGAGGGACAGGCCAGATTTATGAACACTGAAGCTTTCTTT
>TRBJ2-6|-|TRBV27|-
CASSGGLSSGANVLTF
TGTGCCAGCAGTGGGGGCCTATCATCTGGGGCCAACGTCCTGACTTTC
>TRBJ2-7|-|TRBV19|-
CASRSAAHSYEQYF
TGTGCCAGTAGATCGGCAGCACACTCCTACGAGCAGTACTTC